Listed here are 26 T cell receptor beta chains from one sample, sequenced in a study of blood T cells in healthy people across ages. PCR was performed a second time for about 7 to 11 cycles using a sample-barcoded 5' primer and a J-beta primer mix. TCRdb re-derived calls from the 5' RACE reads in MiXCR, one entry per CDR3 protein. The sample shows around 1,000,000 distinct CDR3 sequences, approximately 38% of them seen only once. The sequenced material came from blood. The receptors were sampled from a man between 18 and 29 years old in good health.

The chain carries TRBV28 and TRBJ2-5; 7 nucleotides agree with TRBD2. In germline, CDR1 is MDHEN, CDR2 SYDVKM. The CDR3 length is 16 residues. The J segment lost 11 bases and the V segment lost 6 bases, leaving 21 bases of the junction unmatched. The CDR3 coding sequence is TGTGCCAGCAGAGAGGGACTACTGTTAATCGACAATGAGCAGTACTTC. Translating gives CASREGLLLIDNEQYF.

V usage is TRBV4-1 and J usage is TRBJ2-3, with TRBD2 matching 8 bases. CDR1 MGHRA and CDR2 YSYEKL come from the germline V gene. V lost 3 bases and J lost 2; bases outside the gene matches: 4. The CDR3 runs to 15 residues. CDR3 amino acids: CASSHSGDSTDTQYF. The CDR3 coding sequence is TGCGCCAGCAGCCATAGCGGGGATTCCACAGATACGCAGTATTTT.

This clonotype was picked up one time. The V call is TRBV19, the J call TRBJ2-3; TRBD2 agrees at 8 bases. The CDR3 extends over 15 amino acids. V lost 7 bases and J lost 2; bases outside the gene matches: 8. Germline V gene sequence: CDR1 LNHDA, CDR2 SQIVND (reference sequence). The CDR3, as DNA: TGTGCCAGTACCCTATACGGGGGGGTCACAGATACGCAGTATTTT. Its translation is CASTLYGGVTDTQYF.

This clonotype was detected a few times. V usage is TRBV19 and J usage is TRBJ2-3; D is perhaps TRBD1 (5 bases). V lost 9 bases to trimming and J lost 4 bases, with 8 bases between them. This CDR3 spans 11 amino acids. The germline CDR1 and CDR2 sequences are LNHDA and SQIVND (reference sequence). The CDR3 here is CASATADTQYF. DNA for the CDR3: TGTGCCAGCGCGACAGCAGATACGCAGTATTTT.

The J gene is TRBJ1-1, the V gene TRBV7-2; the match to TRBD1 covers 7 bases. CDR1 is SGHTA and CDR2 is FQGNSA in the germline V gene. The CDR3 is 14 amino acids. Trimming removed 8 bases from V and 4 bases from J; junction bases left unmatched: 10. The CDR3 bases are TGTGCCAGCCGATCGGCAGGGGGGAGCACTGAAGCTTTCTTT. Translation gives CASRSAGGSTEAFF.

There are a few counts of this clonotype. The gene calls are TRBV7-8 and TRBJ2-2, with D tentatively TRBD2 (7 bases). This CDR3 spans 15 amino acids. Germline V gene data show CDR1 as SGHVS and CDR2 as FQNEAQ. Trimming took off 2 bases at V and 6 bases at J, with 13 bases between the two ends. This CDR3 reads CASSLSGGAPGELFF. CDR3 DNA: TGTGCCAGCAGCTTAAGTGGGGGGGCGCCCGGGGAGCTGTTTTTT. Full variable domain (outside the CDR3, taken from reference TRBV7-8 and TRBJ2-2): GAGVSQSPRYKVAKRGQDVALRCDPISGHVSLFWYQQALGQGPEFLTYFQNEAQLDKSGLPSDRFFAERPEGSVSTLKIQRTQQEDSAVYLCASSLSGGAPGELFFGEGSRLTVL.

The chain has TRBV4-1 and TRBJ1-5; D possibly corresponds to TRBD1 (6 bases). V was trimmed by 2 bases and J by 9 bases, leaving 20 bases between them. Germline V gene data show CDR1 as MGHRA and CDR2 as YSYEKL. This CDR3 spans 16 amino acids. In nucleotides, the CDR3 is TGCGCCAGCAGCCAAAGCTTTCGGGGGCACGTTCCGCCCCAGCATTTT. It is translated as CASSQSFRGHVPPQHF.

This clonotype was seen a few times. V gene TRBV12-3 or TRBV12-4 combines with J gene TRBJ2-3; no firm D call. Trimming removed 5 bases at V and 4 bases at J, with 19 bases between. This CDR3 comprises 16 residues. The CDR3 DNA sequence: TGTGCCAGCAGTCCACGCGGACGAGCGATCGCAGATACGCAGTATTTT. Amino acids: CASSPRGRAIADTQYF.

The chain is built from TRBV10-3 and TRBJ1-4; D is unclear. The CDR3 covers 15 residues. The V end lost 8 bases, the J end lost 3 bases, and 16 bases lay between the germline ends. Germline loops: CDR1 ENHRY, CDR2 SYGVKD. CDR3 amino acids: CAIRARAQANEKLFF. In DNA, the CDR3 is TGTGCCATCCGGGCGAGGGCTCAGGCTAATGAAAAACTGTTTTTT.

The rearrangement joins TRBV4-1 to TRBJ2-7; no definite D call. CDR1 is MGHRA, CDR2 YSYEKL, per germline. This CDR3 is built from 14 residues. With 1 base removed from V and 6 bases from J, the gap between germline ends came to 13 bases. CDR3: CASSQVGLAGEQYF. The CDR3 DNA reads as TGCGCCAGCAGCCAAGTGGGTCTGGCAGGCGAGCAGTACTTC.

This clonotype was counted between two and nine times. This sequence joins TRBV20-1 and TRBJ1-2, with 9 bases fitting TRBD1. The trim removed 6 bases at V and 10 bases at J, leaving 3 bases unmatched. This CDR3 has 10 amino acids. The germline V gene has CDR1 DFQATT and CDR2 SNEGSKA (reference sequence). CDR3 in amino acids: CSATGGLYTF. CDR3 nucleotide sequence: TGCAGTGCGACAGGGGGGCTCTACACCTTC.

The J gene is TRBJ2-1, the V gene TRBV20-1, with D perhaps TRBD1 (7 bases). Matching the DNA end better, TRBJ2-7 makes the J call doubtful. This CDR3 contains 12 residues. Per germline, CDR1 DFQATT and CDR2 SNEGSKA (reference sequence). For the CDR3, the DNA is TGCAGTGCTAGGTCCCAGGGGGGCGAGCAGTACTTC. This codes for CSARSQGGEQYF.

The rearrangement links TRBV2 to TRBJ1-4; perhaps TRBD1 as D (6 bases). Germline values: CDR1 SNHLY, CDR2 FYNNEI. V shed 6 bases and J shed 7 bases, with 12 bases lying between them. CDR3 length: 13 residues. CDR3 residues: CASRGTWGEKLFF. As DNA, the CDR3 is TGTGCCAGCAGAGGGACATGGGGTGAAAAACTGTTTTTT.

Points on this clonotype: One end of the junction is discordant with germline, which a read error may explain. The chain is built from TRBV5-1 and TRBJ1-1; 7 nucleotides match TRBD1. Germline V gene lookup returns CDR1 SGHRS and CDR2 YFSETQ. The CDR3 consists of 16 residues. The CDR3 spells CTSSGGTVPYNTEAFF. The CDR3 nucleotides are TGCACCAGCAGCGGCGGGACAGTCCCATATAACACTGAAGCTTTCTTT.

Of note for this clonotype: The junction departs from germline at one end; a sequencing error may be responsible. This rearrangement joins TRBV7-9 to TRBJ2-5, with D perhaps assigned TRBD1 or TRBD2 (5 bases each). The CDR3 is made up of 16 amino acids. Germline assignment: CDR1 SEHNR and CDR2 FQNEAQ (reference sequence). CDR3 sequence (DNA): TGTGCCAGCAGCCTTAAGGGAGTTAGGGACCAAGAGGCCCAGTACTTC. It yields the protein CASSLKGVRDQEAQYF.

Turning to this clonotype: Sequence at one end of the junction differs from germline and may be a read error. The chain uses TRBV9 and TRBJ2-1; the D is unclear. The better agreement between TRBJ2-7 and the DNA end casts doubt on the J call. Germline V gene lookup returns CDR1 SGDLS and CDR2 YYNGEE. This CDR3 has 19 residues. CDR3 coding DNA: TGCGCCAGCAGCGTAGATCCCCCTCGAGCCAAGGAGTCCTACAATGAGCAGTACTTC. Translating it yields CASSVDPPRAKESYNEQYF.

The chain carries TRBV6-1 and TRBJ2-1; TRBD1 aligns across 10 bases. The CDR3 is 18 residues long. V lost 7 bases, J lost 5 bases, and 17 bases stayed unmatched. CDR1 and CDR2 (germline): MNHNS, SASEGT. CDR3 nucleotides: TGTGCCAGCATCCCCAAAAAAACCGGGACAGGGGCCCACAATGAGCAGTTCTTC. Translation: CASIPKKTGTGAHNEQFF.

This clonotype appeared once. The V and J genes are TRBV5-1 and TRBJ2-1, with D possibly TRBD1 on 6 matching bases. Per the germline V gene, CDR1 is SGHRS and CDR2 is YFSETQ. Trimming removed 1 base at V and 0 bases at J, with 26 bases between. This CDR3 has 21 amino acids. The CDR3 loop reads CASSLRGQGIAESSSYNEQFF. The CDR3 nucleotides are TGCGCCAGCAGCTTGAGGGGCCAGGGGATTGCGGAATCTAGCTCCTACAATGAGCAGTTCTTC.

This clonotype was seen more than once but under ten times. The chain couples TRBV5-1 to TRBJ1-1; D gene uncertain. The CDR3 contains 17 residues. V was trimmed by 2 bases and J by 1 base, leaving 18 bases between them. Germline-derived CDR1 and CDR2 are SGHRS and YFSETQ. CDR3 protein: CASSLLLLGRTNTEAFF. The DNA for the CDR3 is TGCGCCAGCAGCTTACTCTTGTTGGGCAGAACGAACACTGAAGCTTTCTTT.

The rearrangement joins TRBV5-1 to TRBJ1-4; D remains ambiguous. The ends were cut back, 1 base at V and 5 bases at J, with 12 bases in the middle. The CDR3 extends over 15 amino acids. The germline V gene encodes CDR1 SGHRS and CDR2 YFSETQ. The CDR3 bases are TGCGCCAGCAGCTTGACGACGGACTCGAATGAAAAACTGTTTTTT. Its translation is CASSLTTDSNEKLFF.

This clonotype has only one observation. The V gene is TRBV30, the J gene TRBJ1-1, with D hard to call. V shed 8 bases and J shed 0 bases, with 10 bases lying between them. Germline V gene sequence: CDR1 GTSNPN, CDR2 SVGIG (reference sequence). CDR3 length equals 12 residues. The CDR3, as DNA: TGTGCCACCGGACTCCTGAACACTGAAGCTTTCTTT. Its translation: CATGLLNTEAFF. The full variable domain, completed using reference TRBV30 and TRBJ1-1, is SQTIHQWPATLVQPVGSPLSLECTVEGTSNPNLYWYRQAAGRGLQLLFYSVGIGQISSEVPQNLSASRPQDRQFILSSKKLLLSDSGFYLCATGLLNTEAFFGQGTRLTVV.

This chain uses TRBV27 with TRBJ2-1; no reliable D call. The V gene lost 5 bases and the J gene lost 9 bases, with 17 bases spanning the gap. CDR1 MNHEY and CDR2 SMNVEV come from the germline V gene (reference sequence). The CDR3 runs 14 residues. In DNA, the CDR3 is TGTGCCAGCAGTGCCGGCACTGGCATCGGTGAGCAGTTCTTC. Amino acids: CASSAGTGIGEQFF.

A few counts support this clonotype. The chain is built from TRBV4-1 and TRBJ2-1, with TRBD2 matching 10 bases. The J segment lost 6 bases and the V segment lost 0 bases, leaving 5 bases of the junction unmatched. Germline values: CDR1 MGHRA, CDR2 YSYEKL. The length of the CDR3 is 16 residues. CDR3 DNA sequence: TGCGCCAGCAGCCAAGATTTGAGCGGGGGGGCCAATGAGCAGTTCTTC. Translated, it gives CASSQDLSGGANEQFF.

This clonotype showed up just a few times. The J gene is TRBJ2-5, the V gene TRBV6-5; weak D call: TRBD1 (5 bases). The germline V gene has CDR1 MNHEY and CDR2 SVGAGI. The CDR3 sequence is 15 residues long. V was pared by 0 bases and J by 5 bases, with 13 bases between. CDR3 DNA sequence: TGTGCCAGCAGTTACTCATTAGGGGTTCGGGAGACCCAGTACTTC. Translated, it gives CASSYSLGVRETQYF.

This clonotype was counted between two and nine times. This chain links TRBV3-1 with TRBJ1-2, with a weak D call TRBD1 (6 bases). Germline-derived CDR1 and CDR2 are LGHDT and YNNKEL (reference sequence). CDR3 size: 14 residues. Trimming pared 5 bases from V and 4 bases from J, leaving 14 bases between. CDR3 protein: CASSDAGTTYGYTF. The CDR3 DNA follows: TGTGCCAGCAGCGACGCCGGGACAACCTATGGCTACACCTTC.

This clonotype has just a few counts. The chain links TRBV5-1 to TRBJ1-1; D gene uncertain. Trimming shortened V by 4 bases and J by 0 bases, and 13 bases separated the two germline ends. The CDR3 is 15 residues long. In germline, CDR1 is SGHRS, CDR2 YFSETQ. The CDR3, as DNA: TGCGCCAGCAGCCCACGCAGTTTAGTGAACACTGAAGCTTTCTTT. Protein sequence: CASSPRSLVNTEAFF.